The entry below describes one T cell receptor (beta chain). The record originates from a study of blood T cell repertoires in COVID-19. Across the study: Specimens from acute and convalescent COVID-19 originated in the United States, Italy and Spain. PBMCs, B-cell-depleted T cells, or T cells were the source of the cDNA or gDNA that made up the material.

This CDR3 has 12 residues. Germline CDR1 is GTSNPN and CDR2 is SVGIG (reference sequence). Trimming removed 0 bases at V and 4 bases at J, with 4 bases between. Per the study methods: Nucleated cell counts were estimated from reference gene primer amplification. Some clones are missing from TCRdb's copy, which holds only in-frame ones; the method was immunoSEQ multiplex PCR. The V and J calls and clone size were taken over from that table, and D and trimming were inferred from the DNA. Of about 290,000 clones in the sample, around 89% were seen once. Sequenced input: peripheral blood. This chain connects TRBV30 to TRBJ1-3; no clear D gene. The receptor's source is a middle-aged man with acute or convalescent COVID-19. CDR3 in amino acids: CAWSVLGNTIYF. For the CDR3, the DNA is TGTGCCTGGAGTGTACTAGGAAACACCATATATTTT. Supplemented by reference TRBV30 and TRBJ1-3, the full variable domain reads SQTIHQWPATLVQPVGSPLSLECTVEGTSNPNLYWYRQAAGRGLQLLFYSVGIGQISSEVPQNLSASRPQDRQFILSSKKLLLSDSGFYLCAWSVLGNTIYFGEGSWLTVV.